A single sample is the source of the 18 T cell receptor beta chains below, sequenced in a study of T cell responses to AZD1222 COVID-19 vaccine. Measured with immunoSEQ multiplex PCR; TCRdb has only the in-frame clones, and not every one. The data hold 100,000 to 120,000 clones, with 70% to 90% observed a single time. Specimen: peripheral blood, collected on day 0 of AZD1222 vaccination. Receptors were obtained from an adult in good health.

This chain joins TRBV29-1 and TRBJ1-1; D not certain. From germline, CDR1 is SQVTM and CDR2 ANQGSEA. The V gene lost 0 bases and the J gene lost 3 bases, with 14 bases spanning the gap. This CDR3 is built from 15 residues. Written as DNA, the CDR3 is TGCAGCGTTGAAGAACCCCTAGCTTACGACACTGAAGCTTTCTTT. The encoded protein is CSVEEPLAYDTEAFF.

The chain is built from TRBV6-1 and TRBJ2-5, with 9 bases identical to TRBD2. V lost 2 bases, J lost 5 bases, and 9 bases stayed unmatched. CDR1 is MNHNS, CDR2 SASEGT, per germline. This CDR3 spans 16 amino acids. Here the CDR3 DNA reads TGTGCCAGCAGTGAACTAGCGGGGACTGAGGGGGAGACCCAGTACTTC. It encodes CASSELAGTEGETQYF.

This sequence joins TRBV7-9 and TRBJ2-3; D is uncertain. With 6 bases removed from V and 2 bases from J, the gap between germline ends came to 18 bases. The CDR3 is 16 amino acids. Germline V gene sequence: CDR1 SEHNR, CDR2 FQNEAQ (reference sequence). Here the CDR3 DNA reads TGTGCCAGCAGTTATGGGTCCAACCCGTACACAGATACGCAGTATTTT. Its translation: CASSYGSNPYTDTQYF.

CDR3 region: CSASNWNTEAFF. The CDR3, as DNA: TGCAGTGCTAGTAACTGGAACACTGAAGCTTTCTTT. The rearrangement links TRBV20-1 to TRBJ1-1; D is undetermined. Germline CDR1 reads DFQATT; CDR2 reads SNEGSKA (reference sequence). The CDR3 loop spans 12 amino acids. V was pared by 3 bases and J by 1 base, with 6 bases between.

The CDR3 region has the DNA TGTGCCAGCAGTTTAGGGGTAACGCTGTGGACCGGGGAGCTGTTTTTT. It is translated as CASSLGVTLWTGELFF. The V gene is TRBV28, the J gene TRBJ2-2; D is ambiguous. Germline loops: CDR1 MDHEN, CDR2 SYDVKM. The CDR3 has 16 residues. The V end lost 2 bases, the J end lost 5 bases, and 15 bases lay between the germline ends.

V is TRBV11-2 and J is TRBJ1-2, with TRBD1 matching over 8 bases. CDR3 size: 15 residues. The germline gives CDR1 SGHAT, CDR2 FQNNGV. Trimming at V came to 6 bases and at J to 7 bases, leaving 13 bases not matched to a gene. DNA for the CDR3: TGTGCCAGCAGTTCTTTGCAGGGGGCTCGCGGTGGCTACACCTTC. This translates into CASSSLQGARGGYTF.

The chain links TRBV5-1 to TRBJ1-1; TRBD1 might be the D (5 bases). From germline, CDR1 is SGHRS and CDR2 YFSETQ. The CDR3 contains 14 residues. Trimming took off 0 bases at V and 3 bases at J, with 9 bases between the two ends. The CDR3 bases are TGCGCCAGCAGCTTGGGGGACGGCTACACTGAAGCTTTCTTT. Encoded protein: CASSLGDGYTEAFF.

The V call is TRBV19, the J call TRBJ1-1; D unclear. The V gene's germline CDR1 is LNHDA and CDR2 SQIVND (reference sequence). This CDR3 contains 13 residues. V shed 3 bases and J shed 0 bases, with 5 bases lying between them. The CDR3: CASSMSVNTEAFF. CDR3 coding DNA: TGTGCCAGTAGTATGTCAGTGAACACTGAAGCTTTCTTT.

This clone has just one count. The chain has TRBV6-5 and TRBJ2-4, with 7 bases identical to TRBD2. Trimming cost V 4 bases and J 6 bases; bases outside gene matches: 9. The germline CDR1 and CDR2 sequences are MNHEY and SVGAGI. This CDR3 region has 15 residues. The CDR3 DNA sequence: TGTGCCAGCAGTTCGGCCAGCGGGATTCCAAACATTCAGTACTTC. As protein: CASSSASGIPNIQYF.

J is TRBJ2-1 and V is TRBV19, with 9 nucleotides matching TRBD1. Trimming cost V 1 base and J 7 bases; bases outside gene matches: 8. Germline CDR1 is LNHDA and CDR2 is SQIVND (reference sequence). The CDR3 totals 16 residues. CDR3 nucleotide sequence: TGTGCCAGTAGTATAGGTTTACAGGGGGCAGGGAATGAGCAGTTCTTC. Protein: CASSIGLQGAGNEQFF.

The chain employs TRBV19 and TRBJ1-4; a weak D match, TRBD1 (5 bases). This CDR3 is 12 amino acids long. Per germline, CDR1 LNHDA and CDR2 SQIVND (reference sequence). Trimming took off 7 bases at V and 8 bases at J, with 11 bases between the two ends. CDR3 sequence reads: CASKGEDEKLFF. In DNA form, the CDR3 reads TGTGCCAGTAAAGGGGAGGACGAAAAACTGTTTTTT. The complete variable domain, with remaining parts taken from reference TRBV19 and TRBJ1-4, reads DGGITQSPKYLFRKEGQNVTLSCEQNLNHDAMYWYRQDPGQGLRLIYYSQIVNDFQKGDIAEGYSVSREKKESFPLTVTSAQKNPTAFYLCASKGEDEKLFFGSGTQLSVL.

The chain combines TRBV6-5 with TRBJ1-1; tentatively, D is TRBD1 (6 bases). Germline loops: CDR1 MNHEY, CDR2 SVGAGI. Trimming cost V 1 base and J 1 base, with 7 bases left between them. The CDR3 covers 14 residues. The CDR3 coding sequence is TGTGCCAGCAGTTACTTACAGGGGAACACTGAAGCTTTCTTT. Translating gives CASSYLQGNTEAFF.

The rearrangement joins TRBV19 to TRBJ1-1; 7 bases agree with TRBD1. Unmatched junction bases numbered 6, after V lost 2 bases and J lost 6 bases. The germline CDR1 and CDR2 sequences are LNHDA and SQIVND (reference sequence). The CDR3 loop spans 14 amino acids. CDR3: CASSINPGGSEAFF. In nucleotides, the CDR3 is TGTGCCAGTAGTATAAACCCAGGGGGATCTGAAGCTTTCTTT.

The chain recombines TRBV27 with TRBJ2-7; 8 bases line up with TRBD2. The ends lost 3 bases at V and 5 bases at J; junction bases unmatched: 15. CDR1 is MNHEY, CDR2 SMNVEV, per germline (reference sequence). The CDR3 sequence is 17 residues long. The CDR3 is CASSFSGSGAGANEQYF. The CDR3 DNA follows: TGTGCCAGCAGTTTTTCAGGGAGTGGAGCGGGAGCTAACGAGCAGTACTTC.

To note about this clone: Relative to the germline gene, one junction end is altered; a read error may explain this. The chain couples TRBV7-9 to TRBJ1-4; the D gene is possibly TRBD1 (6 bases). The CDR3 covers 12 residues. The germline V gene has CDR1 SEHNR and CDR2 FQNEAQ (reference sequence). CDR3: CASSLEQGSYSF. The CDR3 DNA sequence: TGTGCCAGCAGCCTAGAACAGGGTTCCTACTCTTTT.

V is TRBV19 and J is TRBJ1-1; D possibly corresponds to TRBD1 (5 bases). This CDR3 contains 14 residues. Germline lookup yields CDR1 LNHDA and CDR2 SQIVND (reference sequence). V dropped 5 bases and J dropped 3 bases, with 13 bases sitting between them. In DNA, the CDR3 is TGTGCCAGTAGTCACCTGATGGGGGACACTGAAGCTTTCTTT. Amino acids: CASSHLMGDTEAFF.

The chain joins TRBV7-6 to TRBJ1-1, with D uncertain. With 5 bases removed from V and 0 bases from J, the gap between germline ends came to 16 bases. CDR3 length: 16 residues. The germline CDR1 and CDR2 sequences are SGHVS and FNYEAQ. The DNA of the CDR3 is TGTGCCAGCAGCCCACTCGCGGGAGGTATGAACACTGAAGCTTTCTTT. It translates to CASSPLAGGMNTEAFF.

The chain links TRBV27 to TRBJ2-1; 7 nucleotides agree with TRBD2. Trimming cost V 1 base and J 0 bases; bases outside gene matches: 3. This CDR3 is built from 16 residues. In germline, CDR1 is MNHEY, CDR2 SMNVEV (reference sequence). The CDR3 loop reads CASSLYWGGSYNEQFF. Written as DNA, the CDR3 is TGTGCCAGCAGTTTATATTGGGGGGGCTCCTACAATGAGCAGTTCTTC.